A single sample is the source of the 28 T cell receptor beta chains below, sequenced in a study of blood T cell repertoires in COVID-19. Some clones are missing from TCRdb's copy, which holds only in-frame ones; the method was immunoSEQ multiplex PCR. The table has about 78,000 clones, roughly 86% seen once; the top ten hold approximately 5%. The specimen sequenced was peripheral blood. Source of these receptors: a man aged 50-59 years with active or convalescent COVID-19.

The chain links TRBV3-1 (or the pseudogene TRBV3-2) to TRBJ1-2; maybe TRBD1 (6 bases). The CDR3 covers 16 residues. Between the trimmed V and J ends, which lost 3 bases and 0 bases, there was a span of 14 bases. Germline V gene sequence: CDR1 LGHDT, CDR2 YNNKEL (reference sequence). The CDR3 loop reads CASSQTDRPPNYGYTF. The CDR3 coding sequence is TGTGCCAGCAGCCAGACCGACAGGCCCCCTAACTATGGCTACACCTTC.

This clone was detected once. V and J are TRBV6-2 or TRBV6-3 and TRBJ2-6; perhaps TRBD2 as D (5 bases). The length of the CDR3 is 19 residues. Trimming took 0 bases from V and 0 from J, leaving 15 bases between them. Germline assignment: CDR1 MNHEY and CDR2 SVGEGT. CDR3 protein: CASSYSIGPGVSGANVLTF. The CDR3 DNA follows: TGTGCCAGCAGTTACTCGATAGGTCCCGGGGTCTCTGGGGCCAACGTCCTGACTTTC.

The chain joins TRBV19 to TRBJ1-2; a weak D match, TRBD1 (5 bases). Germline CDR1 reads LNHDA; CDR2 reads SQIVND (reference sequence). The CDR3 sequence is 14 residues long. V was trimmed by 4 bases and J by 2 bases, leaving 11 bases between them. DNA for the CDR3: TGTGCCAGTAGTACGCAGGGCATAAACTATGGCTACACCTTC. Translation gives CASSTQGINYGYTF.

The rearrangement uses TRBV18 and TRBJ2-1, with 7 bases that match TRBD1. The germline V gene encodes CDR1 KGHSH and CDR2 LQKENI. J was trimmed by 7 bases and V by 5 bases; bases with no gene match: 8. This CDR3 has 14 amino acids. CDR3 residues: CASSIGGAWNEQFF. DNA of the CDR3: TGTGCCAGCTCAATAGGGGGCGCGTGGAATGAGCAGTTCTTC.

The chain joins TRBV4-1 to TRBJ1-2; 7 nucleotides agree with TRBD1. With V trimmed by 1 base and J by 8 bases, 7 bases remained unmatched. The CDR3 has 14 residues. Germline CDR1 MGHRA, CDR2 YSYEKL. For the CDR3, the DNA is TGCGCCAGCAGCCAAGTACTGGTCAGGGGGGGCTACACCTTC. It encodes CASSQVLVRGGYTF.

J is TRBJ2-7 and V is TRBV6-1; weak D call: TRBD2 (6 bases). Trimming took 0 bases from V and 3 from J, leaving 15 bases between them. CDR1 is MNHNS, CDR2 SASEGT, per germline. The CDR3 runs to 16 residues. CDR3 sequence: CASSEAGVAANYEQYV. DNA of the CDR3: TGTGCCAGCAGTGAAGCGGGGGTAGCGGCGAACTACGAGCAGTACGTC.

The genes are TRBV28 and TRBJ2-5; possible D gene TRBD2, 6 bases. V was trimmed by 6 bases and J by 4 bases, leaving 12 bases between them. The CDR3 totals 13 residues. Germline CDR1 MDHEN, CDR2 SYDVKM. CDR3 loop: CASSQGGRETQYF. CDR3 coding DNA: TGTGCCAGCAGCCAGGGAGGTCGAGAGACCCAGTACTTC.

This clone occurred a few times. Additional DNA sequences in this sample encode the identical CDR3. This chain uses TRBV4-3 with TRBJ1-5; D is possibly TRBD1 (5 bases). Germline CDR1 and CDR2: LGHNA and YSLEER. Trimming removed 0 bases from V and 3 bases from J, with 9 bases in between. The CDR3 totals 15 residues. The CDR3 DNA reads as TGCGCCAGCAGCCAAGATACAGGCTCCAATCAGCCCCAGCATTTT. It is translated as CASSQDTGSNQPQHF.

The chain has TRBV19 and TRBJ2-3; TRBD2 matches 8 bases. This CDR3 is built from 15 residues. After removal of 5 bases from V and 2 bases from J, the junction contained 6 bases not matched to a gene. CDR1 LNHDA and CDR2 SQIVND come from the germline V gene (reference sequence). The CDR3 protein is CASSLGAGVTDTQYF. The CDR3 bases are TGTGCCAGTAGTCTAGGAGCGGGGGTCACAGATACGCAGTATTTT.

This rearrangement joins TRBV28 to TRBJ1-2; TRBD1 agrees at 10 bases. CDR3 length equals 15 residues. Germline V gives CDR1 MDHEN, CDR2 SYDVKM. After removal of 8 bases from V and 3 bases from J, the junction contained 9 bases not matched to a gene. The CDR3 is CASGTGQGIDYGYTF. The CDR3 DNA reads TGTGCCAGCGGAACGGGACAGGGGATTGACTATGGCTACACCTTC.

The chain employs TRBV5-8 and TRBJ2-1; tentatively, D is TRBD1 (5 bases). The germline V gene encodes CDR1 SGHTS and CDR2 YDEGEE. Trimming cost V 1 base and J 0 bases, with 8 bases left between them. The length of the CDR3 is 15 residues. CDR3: CASSLQGISYNEQFF. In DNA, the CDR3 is TGTGCCAGCAGCTTGCAGGGAATCTCCTACAATGAGCAGTTCTTC.

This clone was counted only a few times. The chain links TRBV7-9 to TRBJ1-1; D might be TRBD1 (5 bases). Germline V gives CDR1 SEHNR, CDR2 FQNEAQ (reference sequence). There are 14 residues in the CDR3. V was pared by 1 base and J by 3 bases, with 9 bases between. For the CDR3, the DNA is TGTGCCAGCAGCTTAGTAGGAGGGGACACTGAAGCTTTCTTT. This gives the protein CASSLVGGDTEAFF.

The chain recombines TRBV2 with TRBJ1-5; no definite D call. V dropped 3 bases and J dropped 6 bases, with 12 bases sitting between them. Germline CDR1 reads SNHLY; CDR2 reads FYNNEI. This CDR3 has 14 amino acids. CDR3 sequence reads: CASSEEGRLQPQHF. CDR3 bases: TGTGCCAGCAGTGAGGAAGGCCGACTTCAGCCCCAGCATTTT.

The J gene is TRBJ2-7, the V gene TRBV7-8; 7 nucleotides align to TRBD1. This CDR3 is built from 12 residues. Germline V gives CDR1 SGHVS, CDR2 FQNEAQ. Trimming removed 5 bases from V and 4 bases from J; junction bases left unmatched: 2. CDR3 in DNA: TGTGCCAGCAGCCCGACAGGGTACGAGCAGTACTTC. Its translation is CASSPTGYEQYF.

CDR3 residues: CASSSSYEQYF. In DNA form, the CDR3 reads TGTGCCAGCTCATCGTCCTACGAGCAGTACTTC. The V call is TRBV18, the J call TRBJ2-7; D is ambiguous. The germline gives CDR1 KGHSH, CDR2 LQKENI. The CDR3 sequence is 11 residues long. The V and J ends lost 5 bases and 1 base respectively, with 3 bases between them.

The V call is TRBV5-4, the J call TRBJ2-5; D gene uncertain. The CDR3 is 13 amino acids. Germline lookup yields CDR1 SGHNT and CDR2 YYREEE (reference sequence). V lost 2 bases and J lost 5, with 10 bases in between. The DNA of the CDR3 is TGTGCCAGCAGCTTCGACCGGCGGGAGACCCAGTACTTC. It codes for CASSFDRRETQYF.

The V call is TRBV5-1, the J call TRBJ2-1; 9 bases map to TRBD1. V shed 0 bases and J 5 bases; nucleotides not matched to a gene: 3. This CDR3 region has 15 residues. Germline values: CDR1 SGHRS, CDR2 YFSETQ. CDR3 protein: CASSLDTGGHNEQFF. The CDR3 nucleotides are TGCGCCAGCAGCTTGGATACAGGGGGCCACAATGAGCAGTTCTTC.

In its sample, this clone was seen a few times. CDR3 amino acids: CASSARGITEAFF. CDR3 nucleotides: TGCGCCAGCAGTGCCAGGGGGATCACTGAAGCTTTCTTT. The chain recombines TRBV10-1 with TRBJ1-1; 7 nucleotides align to TRBD1. Germline V gives CDR1 WNHNN, CDR2 SYGVQD (reference sequence). This CDR3 is 13 amino acids long. V gave up 4 bases and J gave up 4 bases; unmatched junction bases: 3.

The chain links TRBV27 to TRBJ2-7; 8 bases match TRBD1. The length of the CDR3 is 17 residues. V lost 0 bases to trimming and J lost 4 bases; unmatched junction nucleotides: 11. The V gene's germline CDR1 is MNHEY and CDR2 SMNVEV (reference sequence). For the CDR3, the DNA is TGTGCCAGCAGTTTATCGGGGGGTGGGACAGGATTATACGAGCAGTACTTC. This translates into CASSLSGGGTGLYEQYF.

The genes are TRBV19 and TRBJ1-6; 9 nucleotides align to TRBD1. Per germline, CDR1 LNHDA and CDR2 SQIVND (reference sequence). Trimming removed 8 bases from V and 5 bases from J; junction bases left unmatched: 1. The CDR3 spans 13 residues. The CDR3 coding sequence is TGTGCCAGTGGGGACAGGGATAATTCACCCCTCCACTTT. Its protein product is CASGDRDNSPLHF.

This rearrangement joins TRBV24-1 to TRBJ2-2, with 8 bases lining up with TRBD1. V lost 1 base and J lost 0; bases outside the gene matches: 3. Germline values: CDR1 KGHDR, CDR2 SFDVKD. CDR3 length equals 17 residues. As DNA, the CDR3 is TGTGCCACCAGTGATTTTCCAGGGGGCTCGAACACCGGGGAGCTGTTTTTT. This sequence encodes CATSDFPGGSNTGELFF.

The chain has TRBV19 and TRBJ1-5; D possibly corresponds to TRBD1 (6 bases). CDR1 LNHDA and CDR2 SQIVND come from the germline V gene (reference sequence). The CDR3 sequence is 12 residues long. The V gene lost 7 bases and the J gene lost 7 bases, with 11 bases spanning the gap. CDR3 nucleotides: TGTGCCAGTACGGGGGGGGCACAGCCCCAGCATTTT. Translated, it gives CASTGGAQPQHF.

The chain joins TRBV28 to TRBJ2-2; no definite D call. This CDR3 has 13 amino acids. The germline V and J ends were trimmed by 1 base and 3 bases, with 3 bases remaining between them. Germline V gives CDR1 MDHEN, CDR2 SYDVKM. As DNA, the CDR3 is TGTGCCAGCAGTTTATCCGACACCGGGGAGCTGTTTTTT. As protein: CASSLSDTGELFF. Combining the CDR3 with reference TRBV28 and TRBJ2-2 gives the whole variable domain DVKVTQSSRYLVKRTGEKVFLECVQDMDHENMFWYRQDPGLGLRLIYFSYDVKMKEKGDIPEGYSVSREKKERFSLILESASTNQTSMYLCASSLSDTGELFFGEGSRLTVL.

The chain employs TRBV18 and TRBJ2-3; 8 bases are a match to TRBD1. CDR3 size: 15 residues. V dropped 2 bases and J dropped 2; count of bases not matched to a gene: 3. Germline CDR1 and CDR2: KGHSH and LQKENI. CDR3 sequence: CASSPTTGATDTQYF. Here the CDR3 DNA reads TGTGCCAGCTCACCAACGACAGGGGCCACAGATACGCAGTATTTT. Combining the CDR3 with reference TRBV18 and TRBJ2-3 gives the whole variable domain NAGVMQNPRHLVRRRGQEARLRCSPMKGHSHVYWYRQLPEEGLKFMVYLQKENIIDESGMPKERFSAEFPKEGPSILRIQQVVRGDSAAYFCASSPTTGATDTQYFGPGTRLTVL.

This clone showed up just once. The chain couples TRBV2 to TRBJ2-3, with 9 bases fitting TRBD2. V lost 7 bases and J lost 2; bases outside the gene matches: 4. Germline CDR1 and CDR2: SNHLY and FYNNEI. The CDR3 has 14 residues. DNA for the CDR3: TGTGCCAGCATCTCTAGCGGGGTCACAGATACGCAGTATTTT. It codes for CASISSGVTDTQYF.

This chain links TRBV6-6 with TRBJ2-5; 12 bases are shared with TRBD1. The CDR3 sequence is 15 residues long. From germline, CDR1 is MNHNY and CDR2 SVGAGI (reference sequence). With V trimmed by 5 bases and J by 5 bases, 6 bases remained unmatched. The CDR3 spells CASSLPGQGAETQYF. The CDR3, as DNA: TGTGCCAGCAGTCTTCCGGGACAGGGGGCCGAGACCCAGTACTTC.

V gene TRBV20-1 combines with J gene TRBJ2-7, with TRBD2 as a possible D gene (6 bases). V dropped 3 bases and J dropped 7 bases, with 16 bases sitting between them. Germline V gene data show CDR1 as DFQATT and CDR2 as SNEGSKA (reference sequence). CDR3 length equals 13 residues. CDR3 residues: CSASDGTSWEQYF. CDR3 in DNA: TGCAGTGCTAGTGATGGGACTTCCTGGGAGCAGTACTTC.

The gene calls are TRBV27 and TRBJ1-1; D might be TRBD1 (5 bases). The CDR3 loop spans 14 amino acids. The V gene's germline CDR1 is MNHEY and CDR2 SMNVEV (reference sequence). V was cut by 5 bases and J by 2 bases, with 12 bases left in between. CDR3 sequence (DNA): TGTGCCAGCAGTCCCCCGACAGCTAACACTGAAGCTTTCTTT. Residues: CASSPPTANTEAFF.